What follows is one T cell receptor beta chain and its context. The antigen is undetermined. This sample was included in a study of shared clonotypes between healthy human individuals. Study conclusions and caveats: Clonotype sharing across a few donors was observed for around 4.5% of naive CD4 clonotypes.

Deep was the level used in running the assay. Produced via immunoSEQ multiplex PCR; TCRdb's table is partial and in-frame only. The table shows about 1.5 million clones, with 95% to 99% occurring only once. Sequencing input: naive CD4+ T cells sorted from blood. Regarding subset: CD45RA+ positively selected. The clonotype was recovered from a man aged 25-40 years in good health.

The CDR3 loop reads CASSLNMLYEQYF. As DNA, the CDR3 is TGTGCCAGCAGCTTAAATATGTTATACGAGCAGTACTTC. The chain couples TRBV11-2 to TRBJ2-7; D call uncertain. Between the trimmed V and J ends, which lost 2 bases and 4 bases, there was a span of 9 bases. CDR3 length: 13 amino acids. Germline assignment: CDR1 SGHAT and CDR2 FQNNGV.